Listed below are T cell receptor beta chains from one sample, sequenced in a study of blood T cell repertoires in COVID-19. TCRdb's table, derived via immunoSEQ multiplex PCR, lists solely in-frame clones and lacks some. The data show about 180,000 clones, 75% to 90% seen once. The source material was peripheral blood. The receptor set was obtained from a human donor with active or convalescent COVID-19. The donor label of this sample is uncertain. CDR3s include the opening cysteine and the closing phenylalanine or tryptophan. The D gene is left open where the match is weak. Clone sizes are given selectively: once, few, many, or a class where the clone is expanded.

CASSLGQANYGYTF TGCGCCAGCAGCTTGGGCCAGGCGAACTATGGCTACACCTTC . TRBJ1-2 . TRBV5-1
CASSVGGSANTGELFF TGTGCCAGCAGCGTGGGAGGGTCCGCGAACACCGGGGAGCTGTTTTTT TRBD2 TRBJ2-2 . TRBV9
CASSEVRRGGLF TGTGCCAGCAGTGAAGTACGGCGGGGGGGCCTCTTC TRBD2 TRBJ2-4 . TRBV2
CASSQQTSGGETQYF TGTGCCAGCAGCCAACAGACTAGCGGGGGAGAGACCCAGTACTTC TRBD2 TRBJ2-5 once TRBV3-1/TRBV3-2
CASSWDFYNEQFF TGTGCCAGCAGCTGGGACTTTTACAATGAGCAGTTCTTC . TRBJ2-1 . TRBV5-5
CASSLGRDSFATNEKLFF TGCGCCAGCAGCTTGGGGCGGGACAGCTTTGCAACTAATGAAAAACTGTTTTTT TRBD1 TRBJ1-4 once TRBV5-1
CASRRTGGNNQPQHF TGTGCCAGCCGAAGGACAGGGGGGAACAATCAGCCCCAGCATTTT TRBD1 TRBJ1-5 . TRBV6-5
CASSQYSGVMTGELFF TGTGCCAGCAGCCAATACTCGGGGGTCATGACCGGGGAGCTGTTTTTT . TRBJ2-2 . TRBV3-1/TRBV3-2
CASSGSGTGFYEQYF TGTGCCAGCAGCGGATCCGGGACAGGATTCTACGAGCAGTACTTC TRBD1 TRBJ2-7 . TRBV9
CASSESGTEVGYTF TGTGCCAGCAGTGAGTCTGGGACAGAGGTCGGCTACACCTTC TRBD1 TRBJ1-2 . TRBV25-1
CASSILGQVSPLHF TGTGCCAGTAGTATCTTGGGGCAGGTTTCACCCCTCCACTTT . TRBJ1-6 . TRBV19
CASSFTPRGITYEQYF TGTGCCAGCAGTTTTACCCCGCGGGGCATCACCTACGAGCAGTACTTC . TRBJ2-7 . TRBV28
CASSLLVAGATDTQYF TGTGCCAGCAGCTTATTAGTGGCAGGGGCCACAGATACGCAGTATTTT . TRBJ2-3 . TRBV7-9
CASSFRSGQGGNEQFF TGTGCCAGCAGCTTCCGGTCGGGACAGGGCGGCAATGAGCAGTTCTTC TRBD1 TRBJ2-1 . TRBV7-3
CASSFSSGRAAPLSYEQYF TGTGCCAGCAGTTTTTCTAGCGGGAGGGCCGCCCCCCTCTCCTACGAGCAGTACTTC TRBD2 TRBJ2-7 . TRBV27
CASSPRTSGRAKEQYF TGTGCCAGCAGCCCAAGGACTAGCGGGAGGGCCAAGGAGCAGTACTTC TRBD2 TRBJ2-7 . TRBV5-4
CASSGSSGGKAFF TGTGCCAGCAGTGGGTCTTCCGGGGGAAAAGCTTTCTTT . TRBJ1-1 few TRBV25-1
CASSLDPSGGTDTQYF TGCGCCAGCAGCTTGGATCCTAGCGGGGGCACAGATACGCAGTATTTT TRBD2 TRBJ2-3 . TRBV5-1
CASRWGGSKETQYF TGTGCCAGCAGATGGGGAGGCAGTAAAGAGACCCAGTACTTC . TRBJ2-5 once TRBV11-3
CASSLNLGARGYTF TGTGCCAGCAGCTTAAACCTGGGGGCGCGGGGCTACACCTTC . TRBJ1-2 . TRBV7-9
CASSPFSPHEQFF TGTGCCAGCTCACCATTTAGTCCCCATGAGCAGTTCTTC . TRBJ2-1 . TRBV18
CASSLSAGVGYGYTF TGTGCCAGCAGTTTATCCGCGGGAGTTGGCTATGGCTACACCTTC . TRBJ1-2 . TRBV27
CASSGTGKAGELFF TGCGCCAGCAGTGGGACAGGGAAGGCCGGGGAGCTGTTTTTT TRBD1 TRBJ2-2 . TRBV10-1
CASSYQTGTDTQYF TGTGCCAGCAGCTACCAGACAGGAACAGATACGCAGTATTTT . TRBJ2-3 . TRBV5-4
CASSLRGTGFSRRAEEIYEQYF TGTGCCAGCAGCTTAAGAGGGACAGGTTTTTCGAGAAGGGCAGAGGAAATCTACGAGCAGTACTTC TRBD1 TRBJ2-7 . TRBV7-7
CASRPRGQNYGYTF TGTGCCAGTAGGCCTAGGGGGCAGAACTATGGCTACACCTTC TRBD1 TRBJ1-2 . TRBV19
CASSLQGNTEAFF TGTGCCAGCAGCCTGCAGGGGAACACTGAAGCTTTCTTT . TRBJ1-1 . TRBV7-9
CASSLRLAGAETQYF TGTGCCAGCAGCTTAAGGCTAGCGGGAGCGGAGACCCAGTACTTC TRBD2 TRBJ2-5 once TRBV5-4
CASSSHIGLGGYTF TGTGCCAGCAGCTCCCACATTGGACTGGGTGGCTACACCTTC . TRBJ1-2 . TRBV5-5
CASSGTTSGGLRHYNEQFF TGTGCCAGCAGTGGAACGACTAGCGGGGGCCTCCGACACTACAATGAGCAGTTCTTC TRBD2 TRBJ2-1 once TRBV7-2
CASSPPGQANYGYTF TGTGCCAGCAGCCCCCCGGGACAGGCTAACTATGGCTACACCTTC TRBD1 TRBJ1-2 . TRBV7-6
CACIRVNTDTQYF TGTGCCTGCATCAGGGTAAACACAGATACGCAGTATTTT . TRBJ2-3 . TRBV30
CASSPGQGAQPQHF TGTGCCAGCAGCCCGGGACAGGGGGCTCAGCCCCAGCATTTT TRBD1 TRBJ1-5 once TRBV27
CATSDRSRGNQPQHF TGTGCCACCAGCGATCGAAGTCGGGGCAATCAGCCCCAGCATTTT . TRBJ1-5 . TRBV15
CASSIGLATDTQYF TGTGCCAGCAGCATAGGACTAGCGACAGATACGCAGTATTTT TRBD2 TRBJ2-3 . TRBV9
CASSQDAVSGANVLTF TGTGCCAGCAGCCAAGATGCGGTCTCTGGGGCCAACGTCCTGACTTTC . TRBJ2-6 . TRBV3-1/TRBV3-2
CASSLSGGTAIYEQYF TGTGCCAGCAGCTTAAGTGGGGGGACTGCCATCTACGAGCAGTACTTC . TRBJ2-7 . TRBV7-2
CASSTPGTGSIQYF TGTGCCAGCAGCACCCCCGGGACAGGGAGCATTCAGTACTTC TRBD1 TRBJ2-4 . TRBV9
CASSSRHDRDRAFF TGTGCCAGCAGCTCACGCCATGACAGGGACAGAGCTTTCTTT TRBD1 TRBJ1-1 . TRBV9
CAWSDSAGFGRGETQYF TGTGCCTGGAGTGACTCAGCGGGCTTCGGCAGAGGGGAGACCCAGTACTTC . TRBJ2-5 . TRBV30
CASSKLAGGPLEQYF TGTGCCAGCAGCAAACTAGCGGGAGGCCCTCTTGAGCAGTACTTC TRBD2 TRBJ2-7 few TRBV11-3
CASITASGSNTGELFF TGTGCCAGCATTACCGCTAGCGGATCGAACACCGGGGAGCTGTTTTTT TRBD2 TRBJ2-2 . TRBV28
CSASTGQKYGYTF TGCAGTGCTAGTACCGGACAGAAATATGGCTACACCTTC . TRBJ1-2 . TRBV20-1
CASSFGPREANEQFF TGTGCCAGCAGCTTTGGGCCCCGGGAGGCCAATGAGCAGTTCTTC TRBD2 TRBJ2-1 . TRBV7-3
CSVEKTVNSPLHF TGCAGCGTTGAAAAGACAGTCAATTCACCCCTCCACTTT . TRBJ1-6 . TRBV29-1
CASSPYTETQYF TGTGCCAGCTCACCTTATACTGAGACCCAGTACTTC . TRBJ2-5 . TRBV18
CASSRGGVYEKLFF TGCGCCAGCAGCCGAGGGGGGGTTTATGAAAAACTGTTTTTT . TRBJ1-4 . TRBV5-1
CASRVPTTGFGNEQFF TGCGCCAGCAGGGTACCGACGACAGGGTTTGGCAATGAGCAGTTCTTC TRBD1 TRBJ2-1 once TRBV5-1
CASSPGGQGYEKLFF TGTGCCAGCAGCCCAGGGGGCCAGGGGTATGAAAAACTGTTTTTT TRBD1 TRBJ1-4 . TRBV7-9
CASRDTWAKNIQYF TGTGCCAGCAGGGACACATGGGCCAAAAACATTCAGTACTTC . TRBJ2-4 . TRBV2
CASSPREGGYNEQFF TGTGCCAGCAGCCCCCGGGAGGGGGGCTACAATGAGCAGTTCTTC TRBD2 TRBJ2-1 . TRBV7-3
CASTFRRGETQYF TGTGCCAGCACTTTTCGGCGGGGGGAGACCCAGTACTTC TRBD2 TRBJ2-5 many TRBV2